One TCR beta chain is described in this entry. This table comes from immunoSEQ multiplex PCR, and its TCRdb copy is limited to in-frame clones, with some not included. The sample records 250,000 to 350,000 clones, about 85% being singletons. This sample is part of a study of blood T cell repertoires in COVID-19. Seattle researchers signed up patients amid active infection and tracked them longitudinally. The sequence came from a human donor with COVID-19, enrolled during active disease. The donor label of this sample is uncertain. Material for sequencing was peripheral blood.

In DNA form, the CDR3 reads TGTGCCAGCAGTTACTCTCCCACAGGAGGGAATCAGCCCCAGCATTTT. It codes for CASSYSPTGGNQPQHF. J is TRBJ1-5 and V is TRBV6-5; D possibly corresponds to TRBD1 (5 bases). The germline V gene has CDR1 MNHEY and CDR2 SVGAGI. V lost 0 bases and J lost 4, with 13 bases in between. This CDR3 region has 16 residues.